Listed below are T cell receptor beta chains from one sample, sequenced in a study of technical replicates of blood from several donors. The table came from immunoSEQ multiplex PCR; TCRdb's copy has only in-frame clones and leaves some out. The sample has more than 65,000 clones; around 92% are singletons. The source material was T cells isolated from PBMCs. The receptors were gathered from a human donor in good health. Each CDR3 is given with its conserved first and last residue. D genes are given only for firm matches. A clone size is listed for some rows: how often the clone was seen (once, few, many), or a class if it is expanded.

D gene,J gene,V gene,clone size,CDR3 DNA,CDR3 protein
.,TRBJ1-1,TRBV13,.,TGTGCCAGCAGCTTACTAGACACTGAAGCTTTCTTT,CASSLLDTEAFF
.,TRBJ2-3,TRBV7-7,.,TGTGCTAGCAGTAGACAGGGCACAGATACGCAGTATTTT,CASSRQGTDTQYF
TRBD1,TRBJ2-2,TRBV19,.,TGTGCCAGTAGTGTCCCCGGGACAGGGGGCACCGGGGAGCTGTTTTTT,CASSVPGTGGTGELFF
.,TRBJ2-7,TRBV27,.,TGTGCCAGCAGTTTATCGAGGGCAGACCTCTACGAGCAGTACTTC,CASSLSRADLYEQYF
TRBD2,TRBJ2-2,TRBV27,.,TGTGCCAGCACCTTAGCGGGACACACCGGGGAGCTGTTTTTT,CASTLAGHTGELFF
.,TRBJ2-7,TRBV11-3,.,TGTGCCAGCAGCGTGCGGGTAGGCGAGCAGTACTTC,CASSVRVGEQYF
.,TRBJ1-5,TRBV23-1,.,TGCGCCAGCAGTCAATTTTGTCGGAATCAGCCCCAGCATTTT,CASSQFCRNQPQHF
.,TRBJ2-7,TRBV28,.,TGTGCCAGCAGTTTTCTTGGCAGGGCAACCGAGCAGTACTTC,CASSFLGRATEQYF
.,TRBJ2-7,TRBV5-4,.,TGTGCCAGCAGCAGAGAGTTGGCGGCCGAGCAGTACTTC,CASSRELAAEQYF
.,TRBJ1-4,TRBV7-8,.,TGTGCCAGCAGTTCTGAGACAGCCAAACTGTTTTTT,CASSSETAKLFF
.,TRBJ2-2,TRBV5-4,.,TGTGCCAGCAGCCCCGAGACTTGGAACACCGGGGAGCTGTTTTTT,CASSPETWNTGELFF
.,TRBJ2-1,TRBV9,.,TGTGCCAGCAGCGTATACAACAGATACAATGAGCAGTTCTTC,CASSVYNRYNEQFF
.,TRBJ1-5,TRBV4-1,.,TGCGCCAGCAGCCGCTTCGGGGGGGAGCAGCCCCAGCATTTT,CASSRFGGEQPQHF
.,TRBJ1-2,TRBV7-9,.,.,CASSWGQGAFTF
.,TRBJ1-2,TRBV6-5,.,TGTGCCAGCAGTTACGGAGATGGCTACACCTTC,CASSYGDGYTF
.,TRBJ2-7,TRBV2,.,TGTGCCAGCAGTGTGGGCAGGCAGGCCTACGAGCAGTACTTC,CASSVGRQAYEQYF
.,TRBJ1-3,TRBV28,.,TGTGCCAGCAGTTACGAGAGCCCGACAAATTCTGGAAACACCATATATTTT,CASSYESPTNSGNTIYF
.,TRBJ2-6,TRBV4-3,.,TGCGCCAGCAGCCAAGACCCCCGAGCTAATTCTGGGGCCAACGTCCTGACTTTC,CASSQDPRANSGANVLTF
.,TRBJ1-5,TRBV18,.,TGTGCCAGCTCACCGGGCCCGGTTGGAAGTCAGCCCCAGCATTTT,CASSPGPVGSQPQHF
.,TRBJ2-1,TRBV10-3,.,TGTGCCATCAGTGAGACCCAGGGTTTAGGTGAGCAGTTCTTC,CAISETQGLGEQFF
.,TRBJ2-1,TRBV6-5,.,TGTGCCAGCAGTTACGGAGCTGAGCAGTTCTTC,CASSYGAEQFF
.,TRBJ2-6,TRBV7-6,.,TGTGCCACCATCGATACTGTCTCTGGGGCCAACGTCCTGACTTTC,CATIDTVSGANVLTF
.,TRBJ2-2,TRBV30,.,TGTGCCTGGAGTGTACGAGGCGGCGGGGAGCTGTTTTTT,CAWSVRGGGELFF
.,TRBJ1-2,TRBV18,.,TGTGCCAGCTCACCACCCGGAGTTAACTATGGCTACACCTTC,CASSPPGVNYGYTF
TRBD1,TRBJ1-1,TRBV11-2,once,TGTGCCAGCAGCTCGGACAGGGAATTAACTGAAGCTTTCTTT,CASSSDRELTEAFF
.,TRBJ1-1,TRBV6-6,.,TGTGCCAGCAGTCCCATAGACAACAGAAACACTGAAGCTTTCTTT,CASSPIDNRNTEAFF
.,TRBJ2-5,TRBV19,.,TGTGCCAGTAGTATCAGGGTATCGGAGACCCAGTACTTC,CASSIRVSETQYF
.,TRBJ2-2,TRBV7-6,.,TGTGCCAGCAGCCCTACAGGCTTTAACACCGGGGAGCTGTTTTTT,CASSPTGFNTGELFF
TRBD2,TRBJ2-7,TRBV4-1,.,TGCGCCAGCAGCCAAGGACTAGCGGGATACGAGCAGTACTTC,CASSQGLAGYEQYF